The clone carrying this T cell receptor beta chain was observed many times. Investigators prepared the TCR beta libraries by applying iRepertoire HTBI primers and Arm-PCR of CDR3 regions. TCRdb re-called the multiplex PCR reads through MiXCR, storing one row per CDR3 protein. The sample holds 600,000 to 650,000 distinct CDR3 sequences, 16% seen once. Indicated time point: newly diagnosed GD, antithyroid drugs for less than 3 months. The TCR library was prepared using RNA isolated from PBMCs. The sample comes from a study of regulatory T cells in long-lasting Graves disease. Trimming stripped 0 bases from V and 2 bases from J, with 11 bases between. Germline assignment: CDR1 DFQATT and CDR2 SNEGSKA (reference sequence). The CDR3 runs to 14 residues. The same sample was also used in a study of T cells in Graves' hyperthyroidism and ophthalmopathy.

Sequenced material: peripheral blood mononuclear cells (PBMCs), taken at new diagnosis, from a patient treated with antithyroid drugs. This chain uses TRBV20-1 with TRBJ2-7; D may be TRBD2 (5 bases). This sequence was found in a young woman with Graves disease. CDR3 amino acids: CSARDISDAYEQYF. In DNA form, the CDR3 reads TGCAGTGCTAGAGACATTAGCGACGCCTACGAGCAGTACTTC.